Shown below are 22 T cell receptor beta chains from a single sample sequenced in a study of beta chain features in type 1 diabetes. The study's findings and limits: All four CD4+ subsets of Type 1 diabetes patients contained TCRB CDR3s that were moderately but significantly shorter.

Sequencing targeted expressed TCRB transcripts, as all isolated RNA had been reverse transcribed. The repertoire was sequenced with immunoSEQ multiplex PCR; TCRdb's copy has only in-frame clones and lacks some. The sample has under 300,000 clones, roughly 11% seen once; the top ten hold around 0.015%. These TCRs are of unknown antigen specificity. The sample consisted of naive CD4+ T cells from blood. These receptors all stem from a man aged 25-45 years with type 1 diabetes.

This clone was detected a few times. This CDR3 is CASSSGQGKNTGELFF. DNA for the CDR3: TGTGCCAGCTCATCAGGACAGGGGAAGAACACCGGGGAGCTGTTTTTT. This sequence joins TRBV18 and TRBJ2-2, with TRBD1 identical over 9 bases. The CDR3 runs to 16 residues. Germline values: CDR1 KGHSH, CDR2 LQKENI. J gave up 1 base and V 5 bases, and 5 bases lay outside the gene matches.

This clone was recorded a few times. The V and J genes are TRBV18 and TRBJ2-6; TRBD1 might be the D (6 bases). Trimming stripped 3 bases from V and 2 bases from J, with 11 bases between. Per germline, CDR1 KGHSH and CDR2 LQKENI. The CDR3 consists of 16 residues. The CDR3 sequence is CASSPEQGTGANVLTF. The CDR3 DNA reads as TGTGCCAGCTCACCGGAACAGGGCACTGGGGCCAACGTCCTGACTTTC.

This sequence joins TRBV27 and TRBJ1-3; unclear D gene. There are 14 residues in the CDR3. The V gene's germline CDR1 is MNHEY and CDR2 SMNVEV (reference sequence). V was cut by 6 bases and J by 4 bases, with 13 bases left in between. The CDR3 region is CASSRSPGGNTIYF. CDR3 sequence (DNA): TGTGCCAGCAGCCGAAGCCCGGGAGGAAACACCATATATTTT.

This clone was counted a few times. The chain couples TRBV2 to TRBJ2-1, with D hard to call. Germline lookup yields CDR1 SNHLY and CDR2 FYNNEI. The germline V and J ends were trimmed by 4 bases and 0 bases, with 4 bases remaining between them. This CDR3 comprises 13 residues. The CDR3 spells CASSGDSYNEQFF. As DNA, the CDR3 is TGTGCCAGCAGTGGCGACTCCTACAATGAGCAGTTCTTC.

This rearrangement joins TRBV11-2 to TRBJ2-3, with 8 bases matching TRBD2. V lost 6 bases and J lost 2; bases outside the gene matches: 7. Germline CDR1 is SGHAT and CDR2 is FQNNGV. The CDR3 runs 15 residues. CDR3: CASRGLAGSTDTQYF. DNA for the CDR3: TGTGCCAGCAGGGGATTAGCGGGGTCCACAGATACGCAGTATTTT.

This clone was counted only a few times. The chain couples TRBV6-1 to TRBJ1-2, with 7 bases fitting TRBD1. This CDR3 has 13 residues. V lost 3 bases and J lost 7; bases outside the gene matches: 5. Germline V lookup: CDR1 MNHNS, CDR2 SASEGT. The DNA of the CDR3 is TGTGCCAGCAGTGACGACAGGGATGTTGGCTACACCTTC. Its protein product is CASSDDRDVGYTF.

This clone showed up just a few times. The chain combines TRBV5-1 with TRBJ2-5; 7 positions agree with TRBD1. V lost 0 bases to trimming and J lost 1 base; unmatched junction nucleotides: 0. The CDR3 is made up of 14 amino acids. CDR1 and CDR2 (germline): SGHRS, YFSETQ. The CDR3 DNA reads TGCGCCAGCAGCTTGGACAGGGGCCAAGAGACCCAGTACTTC. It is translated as CASSLDRGQETQYF.

The CDR3 DNA follows: TGTGCCATCAGCACAGGGGGACGGGACACCGGGGAGCTGTTTTTT. Its protein product is CAISTGGRDTGELFF. The chain uses TRBV10-3 and TRBJ2-2; the match to TRBD1 covers 8 bases. The CDR3 sequence is 15 residues long. Germline V lookup: CDR1 ENHRY, CDR2 SYGVKD. J gave up 3 bases and V 6 bases, and 6 bases lay outside the gene matches.

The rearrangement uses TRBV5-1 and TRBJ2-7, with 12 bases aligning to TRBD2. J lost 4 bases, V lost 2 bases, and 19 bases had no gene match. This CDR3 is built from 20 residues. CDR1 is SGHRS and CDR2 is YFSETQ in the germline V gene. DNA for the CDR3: TGCGCCAGCAGCTTCTCGACTAGCGGGGGATCCTTGGGCCTCGTATACGAGCAGTACTTC. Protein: CASSFSTSGGSLGLVYEQYF.

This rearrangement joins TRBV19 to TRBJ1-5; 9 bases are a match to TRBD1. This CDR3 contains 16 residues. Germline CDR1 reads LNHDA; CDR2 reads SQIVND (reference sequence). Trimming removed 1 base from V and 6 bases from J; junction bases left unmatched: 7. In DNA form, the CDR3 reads TGTGCCAGTAGTATAGCTCGGGACAGGGTACGTCAGCCCCAGCATTTT. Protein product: CASSIARDRVRQPQHF.

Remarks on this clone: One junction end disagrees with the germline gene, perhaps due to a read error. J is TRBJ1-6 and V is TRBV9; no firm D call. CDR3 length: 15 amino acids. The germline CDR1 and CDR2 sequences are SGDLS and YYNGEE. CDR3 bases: TGTGCCAGCAGCGTACGAGGCTCCGATAATTCACCCCTCCACTTT. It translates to CASSVRGSDNSPLHF.

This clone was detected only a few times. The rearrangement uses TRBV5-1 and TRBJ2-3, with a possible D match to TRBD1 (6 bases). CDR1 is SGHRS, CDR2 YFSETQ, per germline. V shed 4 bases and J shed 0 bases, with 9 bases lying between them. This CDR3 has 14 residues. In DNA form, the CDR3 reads TGCGCCAGCAGCCCAGGGGACAGCACAGATACGCAGTATTTT. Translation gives CASSPGDSTDTQYF.

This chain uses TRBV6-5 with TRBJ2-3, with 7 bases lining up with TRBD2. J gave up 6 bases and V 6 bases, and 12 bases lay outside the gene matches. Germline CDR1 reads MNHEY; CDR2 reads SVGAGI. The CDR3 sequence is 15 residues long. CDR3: CASRTPGLQRDTQYF. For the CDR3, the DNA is TGTGCCAGCAGGACCCCGGGACTACAGAGGGATACGCAGTATTTT.

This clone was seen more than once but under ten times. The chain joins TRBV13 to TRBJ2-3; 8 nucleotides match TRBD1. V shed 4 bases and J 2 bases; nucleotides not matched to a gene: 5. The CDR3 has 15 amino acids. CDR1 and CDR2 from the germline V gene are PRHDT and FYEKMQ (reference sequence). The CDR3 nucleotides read TGTGCCAGCAGCTCCCGGACAGGGACCACAGATACGCAGTATTTT. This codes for CASSSRTGTTDTQYF.

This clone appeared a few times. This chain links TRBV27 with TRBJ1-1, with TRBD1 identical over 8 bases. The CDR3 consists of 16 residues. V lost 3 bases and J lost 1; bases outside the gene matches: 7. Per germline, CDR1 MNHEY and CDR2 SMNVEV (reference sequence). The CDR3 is CASSFTSGTGNTEAFF. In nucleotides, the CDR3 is TGTGCCAGCAGTTTTACCTCCGGGACAGGGAACACTGAAGCTTTCTTT.

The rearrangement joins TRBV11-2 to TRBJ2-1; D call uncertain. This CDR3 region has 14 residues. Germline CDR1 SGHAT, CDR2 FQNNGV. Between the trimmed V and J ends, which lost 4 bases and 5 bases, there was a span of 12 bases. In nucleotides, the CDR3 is TGTGCCAGCAGCTCCCGCCGAGGAGACAATGAGCAGTTCTTC. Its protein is CASSSRRGDNEQFF. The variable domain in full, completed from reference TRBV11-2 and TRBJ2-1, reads EAGVAQSPRYKIIEKRQSVAFWCNPISGHATLYWYQQILGQGPKLLIQFQNNGVVDDSQLPKDRFSAERLKGVDSTLKIQPAKLEDSAVYLCASSSRRGDNEQFFGPGTRLTVL.

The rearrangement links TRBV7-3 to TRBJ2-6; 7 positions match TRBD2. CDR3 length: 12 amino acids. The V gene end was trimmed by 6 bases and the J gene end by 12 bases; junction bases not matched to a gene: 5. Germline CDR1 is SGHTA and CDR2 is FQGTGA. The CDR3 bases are TGTGCCAGCAGTCCTCCGGGGGGCGTCCTGACTTTC. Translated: CASSPPGGVLTF.

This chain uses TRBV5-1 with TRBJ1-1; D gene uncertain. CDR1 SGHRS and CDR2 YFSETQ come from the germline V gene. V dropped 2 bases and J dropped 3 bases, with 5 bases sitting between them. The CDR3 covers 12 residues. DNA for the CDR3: TGCGCCAGCAGCTTCAGCGACACTGAAGCTTTCTTT. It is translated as CASSFSDTEAFF.

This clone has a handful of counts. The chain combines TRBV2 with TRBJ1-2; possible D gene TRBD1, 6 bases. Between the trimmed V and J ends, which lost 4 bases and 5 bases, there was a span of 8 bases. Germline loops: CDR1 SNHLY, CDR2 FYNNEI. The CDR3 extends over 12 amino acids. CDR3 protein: CASSVRGYGYTF. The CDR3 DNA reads TGTGCCAGCAGTGTCAGGGGTTATGGCTACACCTTC.

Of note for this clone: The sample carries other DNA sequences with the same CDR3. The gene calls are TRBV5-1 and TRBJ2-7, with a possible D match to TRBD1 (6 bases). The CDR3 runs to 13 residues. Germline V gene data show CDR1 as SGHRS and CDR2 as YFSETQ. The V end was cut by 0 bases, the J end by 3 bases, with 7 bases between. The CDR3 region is CASSLGQVYEQYF. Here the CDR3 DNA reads TGCGCCAGCAGCTTGGGACAGGTCTACGAGCAGTACTTC.

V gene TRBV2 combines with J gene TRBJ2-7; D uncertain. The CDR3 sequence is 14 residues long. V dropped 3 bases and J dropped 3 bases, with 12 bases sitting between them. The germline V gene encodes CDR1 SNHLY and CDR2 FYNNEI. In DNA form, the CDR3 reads TGTGCCAGCAGTGACCCAGATTTTATCTACGAGCAGTACTTC. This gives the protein CASSDPDFIYEQYF. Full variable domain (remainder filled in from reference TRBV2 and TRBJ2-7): EPEVTQTPSHQVTQMGQEVILRCVPISNHLYFYWYRQILGQKVEFLVSFYNNEISEKSEIFDDQFSVERPDGSNFTLKIRSTKLEDSAMYFCASSDPDFIYEQYFGPGTRLTVT.

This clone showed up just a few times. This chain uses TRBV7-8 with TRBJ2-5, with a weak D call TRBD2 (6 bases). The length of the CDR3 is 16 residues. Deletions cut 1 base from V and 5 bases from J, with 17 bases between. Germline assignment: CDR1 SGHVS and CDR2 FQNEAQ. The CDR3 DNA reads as TGTGCCAGCAGCTTAGAAGGCGGGGCTCCGGGCGAGACCCAGTACTTC. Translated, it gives CASSLEGGAPGETQYF. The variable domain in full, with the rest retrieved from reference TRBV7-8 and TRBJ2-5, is GAGVSQSPRYKVAKRGQDVALRCDPISGHVSLFWYQQALGQGPEFLTYFQNEAQLDKSGLPSDRFFAERPEGSVSTLKIQRTQQEDSAVYLCASSLEGGAPGETQYFGPGTRLLVL.